The 17 T cell receptor beta chains below all came from one sample that was sequenced in a study of T cell changes during pregnancy in multiple sclerosis. Sequencing used immunoSEQ multiplex PCR; TCRdb keeps in-frame clones, though not all of them. The sample comprises roughly 50,000 clones, 75% to 95% of which are singletons, and approximately 1.1% rests with the top ten. Here the sequenced sample was peripheral blood, taken after pregnancy. Every receptor here comes from a female donor in good health, enrolled as a control in a pregnancy study.

The chain couples TRBV6-5 to TRBJ2-1; D call uncertain. Germline loops: CDR1 MNHEY, CDR2 SVGAGI. Trimming removed 0 bases at V and 2 bases at J, with 8 bases between. This CDR3 comprises 15 residues. This chain's CDR3 is CASSYSRLAYNEQFF. The CDR3 coding sequence is TGTGCCAGCAGTTACTCGAGGCTCGCCTACAATGAGCAGTTCTTC.

In this sample, this clone turned up once. The rearrangement uses TRBV10-3 and TRBJ2-1, with TRBD2 identical over 7 bases. Losses at the gene ends were 0 bases for V and 6 bases for J; bases not matched to a gene: 8. The CDR3 has 16 amino acids. Looked up from germline, CDR1 is ENHRY and CDR2 is SYGVKD. The CDR3 nucleotides read TGTGCCATCAGTGAGTCGGGGCGGGAGTCCGGCAATGAGCAGTTCTTC. Its protein product is CAISESGRESGNEQFF.

CDR3 loop: CASSLGLAGDEQYF. In DNA form, the CDR3 reads TGTGCCAGCAGTTTGGGACTAGCGGGAGACGAGCAGTACTTC. The V call is TRBV6-5, the J call TRBJ2-7; 14 bases agree with TRBD2. From germline, CDR1 is MNHEY and CDR2 SVGAGI. V gave up 4 bases and J gave up 5 bases; unmatched junction bases: 1. The length of the CDR3 is 14 residues.

The rearrangement links TRBV15 to TRBJ2-5; D uncertain. CDR3 length equals 14 residues. V shed 0 bases and J shed 5 bases, with 10 bases lying between them. The germline V gene encodes CDR1 LNHNV and CDR2 YYDKDF (reference sequence). The CDR3 loop reads CATSRDSGAETQYF. In nucleotides, the CDR3 is TGTGCCACCAGCAGAGATTCTGGAGCGGAGACCCAGTACTTC.

This chain connects TRBV4-3 to TRBJ2-5; 8 nucleotides line up with TRBD2. J lost 4 bases, V lost 3 bases, and 7 bases had no gene match. The CDR3 has 15 residues. Germline CDR1 reads LGHNA; CDR2 reads YSLEER. Here the CDR3 reads CASSQNGLAAETQYF. The CDR3 nucleotides read TGCGCCAGCAGCCAGAACGGACTAGCCGCAGAGACCCAGTACTTC.

This rearrangement joins TRBV4-3 to TRBJ2-3; tentatively, D is TRBD2 (6 bases). This CDR3 is 16 amino acids long. With 0 bases removed from V and 5 bases from J, the gap between germline ends came to 15 bases. Germline V gene lookup returns CDR1 LGHNA and CDR2 YSLEER. CDR3 sequence reads: CASSQDTGEAQDTQYF. CDR3 nucleotides: TGCGCCAGCAGCCAAGATACGGGAGAGGCCCAAGATACGCAGTATTTT.

This clone was seen a single time. This rearrangement joins TRBV28 to TRBJ2-1; 12 bases align to TRBD2. CDR3 length equals 15 residues. Germline CDR1 is MDHEN and CDR2 is SYDVKM. Trimming removed 6 bases from V and 12 bases from J; junction bases left unmatched: 12. The CDR3, as DNA: TGTGCCAGCAGCCCGACTAGCGGGAGTCATCGTGGGCAGTTCTTC. Its translation is CASSPTSGSHRGQFF. Variable domain in full (rest from reference TRBV28 and TRBJ2-1): DVKVTQSSRYLVKRTGEKVFLECVQDMDHENMFWYRQDPGLGLRLIYFSYDVKMKEKGDIPEGYSVSREKKERFSLILESASTNQTSMYLCASSPTSGSHRGQFFGPGTRLTVL.

This chain joins TRBV28 and TRBJ1-4; the match to TRBD1 covers 12 bases. CDR3 length equals 17 residues. Germline V gene lookup returns CDR1 MDHEN and CDR2 SYDVKM. J was trimmed by 10 bases and V by 3 bases; bases with no gene match: 12. This CDR3 is CASSFYGTGGVVGKLFF. The CDR3 region has the DNA TGTGCCAGCAGTTTTTACGGGACAGGGGGCGTCGTGGGAAAACTGTTTTTT.

The chain carries TRBV6-1 and TRBJ2-7; TRBD2 agrees at 7 bases. Germline loops: CDR1 MNHNS, CDR2 SASEGT. V gave up 7 bases and J gave up 2 bases; unmatched junction bases: 11. The CDR3 has 15 amino acids. This CDR3 reads CASTSRQGGAYEQYF. The CDR3 nucleotides read TGTGCCAGCACCTCCCGGCAGGGAGGGGCCTACGAGCAGTACTTC.

The chain recombines TRBV25-1 with TRBJ2-7; D is unclear. The CDR3 extends over 11 amino acids. Germline V lookup: CDR1 MGHDK, CDR2 SYGVNS. Trimming shortened V by 5 bases and J by 7 bases, and 9 bases separated the two germline ends. The CDR3 region is CASSRLEEQYF. The CDR3, as DNA: TGTGCCAGCAGTCGCCTAGAGGAGCAGTACTTC.

This clone was recorded once. J is TRBJ2-3 and V is TRBV5-1, with 13 bases fitting TRBD2. With V trimmed by 4 bases and J by 11 bases, 13 bases remained unmatched. Germline CDR1 is SGHRS and CDR2 is YFSETQ. The CDR3 runs to 16 residues. The CDR3 nucleotides read TGCGCCAGCAGCAAAACCGGGACTAGCGGGGTCATGGAGCAGTATTTT. Protein product: CASSKTGTSGVMEQYF.

The chain recombines TRBV6-6 with TRBJ2-3; 13 nucleotides match TRBD2. Germline trimming cut 2 bases from V and 2 bases from J; bases unmatched to any gene: 1. CDR3 size: 16 residues. Germline CDR1 reads MNHNY; CDR2 reads SVGAGI (reference sequence). The DNA of the CDR3 is TGTGCCAGCAGTTACGGGACTAGCGGGGACACAGATACGCAGTATTTT. The encoded protein is CASSYGTSGDTDTQYF.

This sequence joins TRBV10-1 and TRBJ2-3; weak D call: TRBD2 (5 bases). CDR3 length: 15 amino acids. Trimming left V 6 bases short and J 2 bases short, with 15 bases between. CDR1 and CDR2 from the germline V gene are WNHNN and SYGVQD (reference sequence). The CDR3 reads CASRATGETTDTQYF. In nucleotides, the CDR3 is TGCGCCAGCAGGGCCACTGGGGAGACCACAGATACGCAGTATTTT.

This clone has only one observation. The V call is TRBV4-1, the J call TRBJ1-4; 7 bases fit TRBD1. There are 20 residues in the CDR3. V was pared by 0 bases and J by 0 bases, with 13 bases of the junction left unmatched. The germline V gene encodes CDR1 MGHRA and CDR2 YSYEKL. The DNA of the CDR3 is TGCGCCAGCAGCCAAGAAGTCGGGACAGTACTACGAGCAACTAATGAAAAACTGTTTTTT. Translated: CASSQEVGTVLRATNEKLFF.

This rearrangement joins TRBV28 to TRBJ1-2; D unclear. The CDR3 has 14 amino acids. Germline CDR1 MDHEN, CDR2 SYDVKM. The V gene lost 3 bases and the J gene lost 3 bases, with 11 bases spanning the gap. CDR3 residues: CASSLRADHYGYTF. The CDR3 nucleotides read TGTGCCAGCAGTTTGCGGGCGGATCACTATGGCTACACCTTC.

The chain combines TRBV4-1 with TRBJ2-2; possibly TRBD1 for D (5 bases). The V gene lost 0 bases and the J gene lost 3 bases, with 5 bases spanning the gap. The germline V gene encodes CDR1 MGHRA and CDR2 YSYEKL. The CDR3 sequence is 14 residues long. The CDR3 region has the DNA TGCGCCAGCAGCCAAGACAGGGACACCGGGGAGCTGTTTTTT. Its protein is CASSQDRDTGELFF.

J is TRBJ2-3 and V is TRBV11-3, with a tentative D call TRBD2 (6 bases). CDR1 and CDR2 from the germline V gene are SGHNT and YENEEA. Deletions cut 4 bases from V and 6 bases from J, with 14 bases between. The CDR3 is 14 residues long. The CDR3 loop reads CASSSFGGPDTQYF. The CDR3 DNA follows: TGTGCCAGCAGCTCCTTCGGAGGGCCGGATACGCAGTATTTT.